Listed below are T cell receptor beta chains from one sample, sequenced in a study of T cell responses to AZD1222 COVID-19 vaccine. This table comes from immunoSEQ multiplex PCR, and its TCRdb copy is limited to in-frame clones, with some not included. The sample gives about 120,000 clones, roughly 89% of which show up once; roughly 6.3% is in the top ten. This specimen was peripheral blood, taken on day 0 of AZD1222 vaccination. The receptors stem from an adult in good health. The CDR3 runs from the conserved cysteine through the conserved F or W. The D gene is left open where the match is weak. Rows give clone size only sometimes, using once, few, many, or a class for an expanded clone.

v_call: TRBV7-9
clone_size: .
d_call: .
j_call: TRBJ1-3
cdr3_nt: TGTGCCAGCAGCTTTCATGGACGGATCTCTGGAAACACCATATATTTT
cdr3_aa: CASSFHGRISGNTIYF

v_call: TRBV5-4
clone_size: .
d_call: TRBD1
j_call: TRBJ1-2
cdr3_nt: TGTGCCAGCTCAAATCCCGGGACAGGGGATTTTGGCTACACCTTC
cdr3_aa: CASSNPGTGDFGYTF

v_call: TRBV30
clone_size: once
d_call: TRBD1
j_call: TRBJ1-3
cdr3_nt: TGTGCCTGGAGGACAGGGGGATCTGGAAACACCATATATTTT
cdr3_aa: CAWRTGGSGNTIYF

v_call: TRBV19
clone_size: .
d_call: .
j_call: TRBJ1-5
cdr3_nt: TGTGCCAGTACCCTTCAAGGTTATAGCAATCAGCCCCAGCATTTT
cdr3_aa: CASTLQGYSNQPQHF

v_call: TRBV6-7
clone_size: .
d_call: TRBD1
j_call: TRBJ1-2
cdr3_nt: TGTGCCAGTCGGGACAGGGGGATCCCTAACTATGGCTACACCTTC
cdr3_aa: CASRDRGIPNYGYTF

v_call: TRBV27
clone_size: .
d_call: .
j_call: TRBJ1-2
cdr3_nt: TGTGCCAGCAGTTTATCGATCGGGGGTGGCTACACCTTC
cdr3_aa: CASSLSIGGGYTF

v_call: TRBV6-5
clone_size: .
d_call: .
j_call: TRBJ1-2
cdr3_nt: TGTGCCAGCAGTCCTTTAACCCCACGATATGGCTACACCTTC
cdr3_aa: CASSPLTPRYGYTF

v_call: TRBV27
clone_size: .
d_call: TRBD1
j_call: TRBJ1-2
cdr3_nt: TGTGCCAGCGGGACAGGTAGAGGCTACACCTTC
cdr3_aa: CASGTGRGYTF

v_call: TRBV14
clone_size: .
d_call: TRBD1
j_call: TRBJ2-7
cdr3_nt: TGTGCCAGCAGCCGGACAGGTCCCTACGAGCAGTACTTC
cdr3_aa: CASSRTGPYEQYF

v_call: TRBV6-5
clone_size: .
d_call: TRBD1
j_call: TRBJ2-1
cdr3_nt: TGTGCCAGCAGCGACAGGGTACGCAATGAGCAGTTCTTC
cdr3_aa: CASSDRVRNEQFF

v_call: TRBV12-3/TRBV12-4
clone_size: .
d_call: .
j_call: TRBJ1-1
cdr3_nt: TGTGCCAGCAGTTTGGGGCCCGCCACTGAAGCTTTCTTT
cdr3_aa: CASSLGPATEAFF

v_call: TRBV18
clone_size: .
d_call: .
j_call: TRBJ1-3
cdr3_nt: TGTGCCAGTTCCCAAGGGGCGTCTGGAAACACCATATATTTT
cdr3_aa: CASSQGASGNTIYF

v_call: TRBV5-4
clone_size: once
d_call: .
j_call: TRBJ2-3
cdr3_nt: TGTGCCAGCAGCGCAGAGAAGGACTTCCCCACAGATACGCAGTATTTT
cdr3_aa: CASSAEKDFPTDTQYF

v_call: TRBV7-8
clone_size: .
d_call: .
j_call: TRBJ1-4
cdr3_nt: TGTGCCAGCAGCTTAGGGAGGGGTCGAGAAAAACTGTTTTTT
cdr3_aa: CASSLGRGREKLFF

v_call: TRBV2
clone_size: .
d_call: .
j_call: TRBJ1-3
cdr3_nt: TGTGCCAGCTTACAGGATCCGGCTGGAAACACCATATATTTT
cdr3_aa: CASLQDPAGNTIYF

v_call: TRBV9
clone_size: .
d_call: .
j_call: TRBJ2-1
cdr3_nt: TGTGCCAGCAGCGTAGGACTTAGCGATACAATGAGCTCGTTCTTC
cdr3_aa: CASSVGLSDTMSSFF

v_call: TRBV7-9
clone_size: .
d_call: .
j_call: TRBJ2-3
cdr3_nt: TGTGCCAGCAGCTTAATTGGAGCAGATACGCAGTATTTT
cdr3_aa: CASSLIGADTQYF

v_call: TRBV5-4
clone_size: .
d_call: TRBD1
j_call: TRBJ2-7
cdr3_nt: TGTGCCAGCAGCTCGGGGACAGTCTCCTACGAGCAGTACTTC
cdr3_aa: CASSSGTVSYEQYF

v_call: TRBV19
clone_size: few
d_call: .
j_call: TRBJ2-2
cdr3_nt: TGTGCCAGTAGATCAGACAGAACGAACACCGGGGAGCTGTTTTTT
cdr3_aa: CASRSDRTNTGELFF